This TCR beta chain is drawn from a study of blood T cell repertoires in COVID-19. Study-wide context: The United States, Italy and Spain were the sources of the acute and convalescent COVID-19 samples. T cells, B-cell-depleted T cells, or PBMCs supplied cDNA or gDNA.

Authors' processing steps: From reference gene primer amplification, estimates of nucleated cell counts were derived. Clones were read by immunoSEQ multiplex PCR, and TCRdb kept only the in-frame ones, dropping some. V and J calls and clone size are copied from that table; D and trimming were computed from the DNA. The sample holds around 170,000 clones; approximately 90% are singletons and the top ten take about a quarter. Input material: peripheral blood. The source is a man aged 55 to 70 with acute or convalescent COVID-19.

Here the CDR3 reads CASSDRTSGGLDTQYF. DNA of the CDR3: TGCGCCAGCAGCGATCGGACTAGCGGGGGTCTAGATACGCAGTATTTT. V usage is TRBV5-1 and J usage is TRBJ2-3; 13 nucleotides agree with TRBD2. Germline CDR1 SGHRS, CDR2 YFSETQ. Trimming cost V 4 bases and J 5 bases; bases outside gene matches: 7. The length of the CDR3 is 16 residues.